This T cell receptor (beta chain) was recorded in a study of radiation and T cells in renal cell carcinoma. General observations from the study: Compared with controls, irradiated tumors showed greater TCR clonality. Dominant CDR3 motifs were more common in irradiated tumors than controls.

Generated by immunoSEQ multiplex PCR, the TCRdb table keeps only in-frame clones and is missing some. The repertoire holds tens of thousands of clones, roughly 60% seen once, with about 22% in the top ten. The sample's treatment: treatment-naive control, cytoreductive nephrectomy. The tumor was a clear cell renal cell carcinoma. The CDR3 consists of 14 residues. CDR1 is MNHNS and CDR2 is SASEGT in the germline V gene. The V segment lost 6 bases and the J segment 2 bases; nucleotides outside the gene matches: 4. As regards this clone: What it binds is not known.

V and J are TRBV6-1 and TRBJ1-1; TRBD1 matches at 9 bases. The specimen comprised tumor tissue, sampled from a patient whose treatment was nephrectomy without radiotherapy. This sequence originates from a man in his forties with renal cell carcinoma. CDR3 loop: CASRMTGGNTEAFF. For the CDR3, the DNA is TGTGCCAGCAGGATGACAGGGGGTAACACTGAAGCTTTCTTT.